This passage covers 25 T cell receptor beta chains from one sample sequenced in a study of T cell changes during pregnancy in multiple sclerosis. The protocol was immunoSEQ multiplex PCR, while the TCRdb copy is restricted to in-frame clones and leaves out a portion. The sample carries 98,000 or so clones, about 93% recorded once. The source was peripheral blood, collected after pregnancy. These receptors all come from a female donor with multiple sclerosis, enrolled in a pregnancy study.

The chain is built from TRBV18 and TRBJ1-3; tentative D call: TRBD1 (5 bases). V shed 8 bases and J shed 0 bases, with 17 bases lying between them. CDR1 KGHSH and CDR2 LQKENI come from the germline V gene. This CDR3 region has 16 residues. The CDR3 is CASAFAEGNSGNTIYF. The CDR3 DNA reads as TGTGCCAGCGCTTTTGCGGAGGGGAACTCTGGAAACACCATATATTTT.

The chain couples TRBV18 to TRBJ1-1, with D possibly matching TRBD1 (6 bases). Looked up from germline, CDR1 is KGHSH and CDR2 is LQKENI. The V and J ends lost 3 bases and 4 bases respectively, with 30 bases between them. The CDR3 has 20 amino acids. The CDR3 sequence is CASSPRRTKIRGSQGTEAFF. Here the CDR3 DNA reads TGTGCCAGCTCACCTCGAAGGACCAAAATCAGGGGCTCACAGGGCACTGAAGCTTTCTTT. Looking up the rest from reference TRBV18 and TRBJ1-1 gives the full variable domain: NAGVMQNPRHLVRRRGQEARLRCSPMKGHSHVYWYRQLPEEGLKFMVYLQKENIIDESGMPKERFSAEFPKEGPSILRIQQVVRGDSAAYFCASSPRRTKIRGSQGTEAFFGQGTRLTVV.

CDR3 coding DNA: TGTGCCAGCTCACACACGATCTCTGGAAACACCATATATTTT. This sequence encodes CASSHTISGNTIYF. V is TRBV18 and J is TRBJ1-3, with unresolved D. The germline V gene encodes CDR1 KGHSH and CDR2 LQKENI. The V and J ends lost 4 bases and 0 bases respectively, with 7 bases between them. The CDR3 has 14 amino acids.

The chain joins TRBV7-6 to TRBJ2-4; no firm D call. CDR3 length equals 17 residues. V lost 1 base and J lost 0, with 13 bases in between. Germline assignment: CDR1 SGHVS and CDR2 FNYEAQ. The CDR3 region has the DNA TGTGCCAGCAGCTTAGGAGGAGCAACTGCAGCCAAAAACATTCAGTACTTC. The encoded protein is CASSLGGATAAKNIQYF. Based on the CDR3 plus reference TRBV7-6 and TRBJ2-4, the full variable domain is GAGVSQSPRYKVTKRGQDVALRCDPISGHVSLYWYRQALGQGPEFLTYFNYEAQQDKSGLPNDRFSAERPEGSISTLTIQRTEQRDSAMYRCASSLGGATAAKNIQYFGAGTRLSVL.

This rearrangement joins TRBV4-3 to TRBJ2-7, with 8 bases identical to TRBD2. CDR3 length: 14 amino acids. V lost 1 base, J lost 6 bases, and 5 bases stayed unmatched. Germline loops: CDR1 LGHNA, CDR2 YSLEER. The CDR3 region has the DNA TGCGCCAGCAGCCAAGTTGCTAGCGGGTTCGAGCAGTACTTC. Its protein is CASSQVASGFEQYF.

The rearrangement uses TRBV6-5 and TRBJ2-6, with D unresolved. The CDR3 loop spans 13 amino acids. V lost 6 bases, J lost 0 bases, and 3 bases lay in between. Germline V gives CDR1 MNHEY, CDR2 SVGAGI. The CDR3 DNA reads TGTGCCAGCAGCAGCTCTGGGGCCAACGTCCTGACTTTC. It is translated as CASSSSGANVLTF.

The chain carries TRBV19 and TRBJ1-1; D is possibly TRBD1 (6 bases). The V gene's germline CDR1 is LNHDA and CDR2 SQIVND (reference sequence). CDR3 length equals 16 residues. The V and J ends lost 2 bases and 0 bases respectively, with 13 bases between them. CDR3 DNA: TGTGCCAGTAGTATAAGTGGGGGCAGGTTGAACACTGAAGCTTTCTTT. Protein product: CASSISGGRLNTEAFF.

V gene TRBV9 combines with J gene TRBJ2-1; perhaps TRBD2 as D (5 bases). The germline V gene encodes CDR1 SGDLS and CDR2 YYNGEE. Trimming pared 0 bases from V and 8 bases from J, leaving 15 bases between. The CDR3 length is 15 residues. CDR3 nucleotides: TGTGCCAGCAGCGTAGTAGGGTTCGCGGGCGATGAGCAGTTCTTC. Its protein is CASSVVGFAGDEQFF.

The chain employs TRBV14 and TRBJ2-6, with 7 bases matching TRBD1. This CDR3 contains 15 residues. Germline loops: CDR1 SGHDN, CDR2 FVKESK. V shed 6 bases and J 3 bases; nucleotides not matched to a gene: 5. CDR3 sequence reads: CASRNRGLGANVLTF. CDR3 DNA: TGTGCCAGCAGAAATAGGGGGCTTGGGGCCAACGTCCTGACTTTC.

The chain couples TRBV14 to TRBJ1-1, with 7 bases lining up with TRBD1. J gave up 1 base and V 5 bases, and 10 bases lay outside the gene matches. In germline, CDR1 is SGHDN, CDR2 FVKESK. The CDR3 contains 16 residues. DNA of the CDR3: TGTGCCAGCAGCGCCCACCCCGGGACAGCGAACACTGAAGCTTTCTTT. It codes for CASSAHPGTANTEAFF.

CDR3: CASSLLGVETQYF. The CDR3 DNA sequence: TGTGCCAGCAGCTTACTGGGAGTGGAGACGCAGTATTTT. The J gene is TRBJ2-3, the V gene TRBV7-8; possible D gene TRBD2, 5 bases. This CDR3 contains 13 residues. The V gene's germline CDR1 is SGHVS and CDR2 FQNEAQ. V gave up 2 bases and J gave up 9 bases, with 12 bases separating them.

This clone occurred once. This rearrangement joins TRBV28 to TRBJ1-1; weak D call: TRBD1 (5 bases). Germline V CDR1 and CDR2: MDHEN, SYDVKM. V was shortened by 6 bases and J by 0 bases, with 8 bases between the two germline ends. The CDR3 sequence is 13 residues long. CDR3 loop: CASSNRLNTEAFF. The CDR3 DNA reads TGTGCCAGCAGCAACAGGCTGAACACTGAAGCTTTCTTT.

The sample holds one count of this clone. The chain recombines TRBV15 with TRBJ2-7, with no clear D. The CDR3 is 15 amino acids. V shed 5 bases and J shed 1 base, with 15 bases lying between them. The V gene's germline CDR1 is LNHNV and CDR2 YYDKDF (reference sequence). Written as DNA, the CDR3 is TGTGCCACCAGCCCCCCAGGTACCCGATCCTACGAGCAGTACTTC. This codes for CATSPPGTRSYEQYF.

V gene TRBV7-9 combines with J gene TRBJ1-5; D possibly corresponds to TRBD1 (6 bases). The CDR3 runs 16 residues. The germline gives CDR1 SEHNR, CDR2 FQNEAQ (reference sequence). V shed 4 bases and J shed 6 bases, with 19 bases lying between them. This chain's CDR3 is CASSSLEGGGRQPQHF. CDR3 coding DNA: TGTGCCAGCAGCTCGCTTGAAGGGGGTGGCCGTCAGCCCCAGCATTTT.

V and J are TRBV18 and TRBJ1-1, with D tentatively TRBD1 (6 bases). This CDR3 region has 13 residues. CDR1 is KGHSH and CDR2 is LQKENI in the germline V gene. V was pared by 6 bases and J by 8 bases, with 16 bases between. This CDR3 is CASSLNYRDEAFF. CDR3 nucleotides: TGTGCCAGCTCGCTCAACTACAGGGACGAAGCTTTCTTT.

This clone was recorded once. The rearrangement joins TRBV5-4 to TRBJ2-5; possible D gene TRBD1, 6 bases. Germline loops: CDR1 SGHNT, CDR2 YYREEE (reference sequence). V was pared by 4 bases and J by 2 bases, with 18 bases between. The CDR3 runs to 16 residues. Here the CDR3 reads CASSRSWGQGQETQYF. CDR3 DNA: TGTGCCAGCAGCCGCTCTTGGGGGCAGGGACAAGAGACCCAGTACTTC.

The chain carries TRBV19 and TRBJ1-5, with 12 bases fitting TRBD1. This CDR3 region has 17 residues. Trimming cost V 4 bases and J 5 bases; bases outside gene matches: 9. Looked up from germline, CDR1 is LNHDA and CDR2 is SQIVND (reference sequence). CDR3 residues: CASSRERDRGLDQPQHF. CDR3 DNA: TGTGCCAGTAGTAGGGAACGGGACAGGGGGCTGGATCAGCCCCAGCATTTT. Based on the CDR3 plus reference TRBV19 and TRBJ1-5, the full variable domain is DGGITQSPKYLFRKEGQNVTLSCEQNLNHDAMYWYRQDPGQGLRLIYYSQIVNDFQKGDIAEGYSVSREKKESFPLTVTSAQKNPTAFYLCASSRERDRGLDQPQHFGDGTRLSIL.

This clone was found once. This chain links TRBV10-3 with TRBJ1-4; the D gene is possibly TRBD1 (5 bases). This CDR3 contains 13 residues. The ends were cut back, 7 bases at V and 8 bases at J, with 14 bases in the middle. Per the germline V gene, CDR1 is ENHRY and CDR2 is SYGVKD. For the CDR3, the DNA is TGTGCCATCAACGACGGGTCAGGGGAAAAACTGTTTTTT. It translates to CAINDGSGEKLFF.

V usage is TRBV11-2 and J usage is TRBJ2-2; 8 nucleotides match TRBD2. The J segment lost 0 bases and the V segment lost 6 bases, leaving 3 bases of the junction unmatched. Germline loops: CDR1 SGHAT, CDR2 FQNNGV. The CDR3 covers 15 residues. CDR3 nucleotide sequence: TGTGCCAGCAGAGTTAGCGGGACGAACACCGGGGAGCTGTTTTTT. It specifies CASRVSGTNTGELFF.

The rearrangement joins TRBV5-1 to TRBJ2-5; tentatively, D is TRBD1 (6 bases). In germline, CDR1 is SGHRS, CDR2 YFSETQ. V dropped 0 bases and J dropped 1 base, with 7 bases sitting between them. The CDR3 extends over 14 amino acids. The CDR3: CASSLEGGQETQYF. Here the CDR3 DNA reads TGCGCCAGCAGCTTGGAAGGGGGCCAAGAGACCCAGTACTTC.

V and J are TRBV28 and TRBJ1-1, with TRBD1 matching over 7 bases. Germline CDR1 and CDR2: MDHEN and SYDVKM. Trimming took 3 bases from V and 4 from J; bases not matched to a gene: 2. CDR3 length: 13 residues. The chain's CDR3 is CASSFRGPTEAFF. In DNA, the CDR3 is TGTGCCAGCAGTTTTAGGGGGCCCACTGAAGCTTTCTTT.

This rearrangement joins TRBV4-3 to TRBJ2-3; TRBD2 matches at 11 bases. Germline trimming cut 4 bases from V and 7 bases from J; bases unmatched to any gene: 7. Germline V gives CDR1 LGHNA, CDR2 YSLEER. This CDR3 comprises 15 residues. The CDR3: CASSPLAGEGYTQYF. The CDR3 nucleotides are TGCGCCAGCAGCCCACTAGCGGGAGAAGGATATACGCAGTATTTT.

The chain is built from TRBV5-4 and TRBJ2-5, with 8 bases fitting TRBD2. With 2 bases clipped from V and 4 bases from J, the junction kept 7 bases outside the gene matches. Germline V lookup: CDR1 SGHNT, CDR2 YYREEE (reference sequence). This CDR3 is built from 15 residues. The CDR3 nucleotides are TGTGCCAGCAGCTTCGCAGCGGGAGTCGGAGAGACCCAGTACTTC. Protein product: CASSFAAGVGETQYF.

This chain uses TRBV7-2 with TRBJ2-7, with 7 bases matching TRBD2. The CDR3 has 13 amino acids. Germline loops: CDR1 SGHTA, CDR2 FQGNSA. The V gene end was trimmed by 5 bases and the J gene end by 1 base; junction bases not matched to a gene: 2. The chain's CDR3 is CASSEGLSYEQYF. In nucleotides, the CDR3 is TGTGCCAGCAGCGAGGGACTATCCTACGAGCAGTACTTC.

CDR3 sequence: CASSSVQTEETQYF. The DNA for the CDR3 is TGTGCCAGCAGCTCGGTGCAGACTGAAGAGACCCAGTACTTC. The V call is TRBV5-6, the J call TRBJ2-5, with no clear D. Germline lookup yields CDR1 SGHDT and CDR2 YYEEEE. V was cut by 3 bases and J by 3 bases, with 12 bases left in between. There are 14 residues in the CDR3.